This T cell receptor beta chain was sequenced during a study of beta chain features in type 1 diabetes. The germline V gene has CDR1 MGHDK and CDR2 SYGVNS. J gave up 8 bases and V 3 bases, and 3 bases lay outside the gene matches. The CDR3 totals 13 residues. The investigators reverse transcribed all of the isolated RNA, so they sequenced expressed TCRB transcripts. Data came from immunoSEQ multiplex PCR; TCRdb stores just in-frame clones and leaves some out. Found here are 130,000 or so clones, less than 20% of them singletons; the top ten hold 2.3%. As regards this clone: Its antigen remains unknown.

Study-wide points: People with Type 1 diabetes carried modestly yet significantly shorter TCRB CDR3s in all four CD4+ subsets.

The source of this sequence is a man aged 25-40 years with type 1 diabetes. This sequence joins TRBV25-1 and TRBJ2-1, with 8 bases fitting TRBD1. The sequenced sample was central memory CD4+ T cells from blood. The CDR3 bases are TGTGCCAGCAGTGATCCAGGGGGCTATGAGCAGTTCTTC. Residues: CASSDPGGYEQFF.